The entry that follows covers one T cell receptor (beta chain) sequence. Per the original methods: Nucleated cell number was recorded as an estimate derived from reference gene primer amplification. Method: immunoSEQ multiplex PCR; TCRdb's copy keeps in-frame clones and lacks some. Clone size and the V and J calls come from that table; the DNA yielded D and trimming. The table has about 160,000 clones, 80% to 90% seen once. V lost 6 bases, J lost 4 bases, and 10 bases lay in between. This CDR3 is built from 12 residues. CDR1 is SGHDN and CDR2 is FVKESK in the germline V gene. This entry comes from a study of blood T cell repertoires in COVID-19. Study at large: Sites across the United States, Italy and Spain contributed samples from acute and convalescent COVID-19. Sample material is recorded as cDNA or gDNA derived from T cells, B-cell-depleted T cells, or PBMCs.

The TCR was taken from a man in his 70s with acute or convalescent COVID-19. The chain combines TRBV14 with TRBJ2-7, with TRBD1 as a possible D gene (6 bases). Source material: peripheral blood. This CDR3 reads CASSQQGYEQYF. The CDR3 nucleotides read TGTGCCAGCAGTCAACAGGGATACGAGCAGTACTTC. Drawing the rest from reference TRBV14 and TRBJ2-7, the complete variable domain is EAGVTQFPSHSVIEKGQTVTLRCDPISGHDNLYWYRRVMGKEIKFLLHFVKESKQDESGMPNNRFLAERTGGTYSTLKVQPAELEDSGVYFCASSQQGYEQYFGPGTRLTVT.